One sample yielded the 30 T cell receptor beta chains listed below, sequenced in a study of Graves' ophthalmopathy and Graves' hyperthyroidism. The sequenced template was RNA, covering the TCR beta CDR3 region. The first round was an RT-PCR with HTBI primers, and the second round was a multiplex PCR. One entry per CDR3 protein results from TCRdb running MiXCR on the multiplex PCR reads. The top ten clones hold 3.5% to 5% of a sample with 450,000 to 600,000 distinct CDR3 sequences, less than 45% of them seen once. Sequences were obtained from peripheral blood or thyroid tissue (not recorded which). The receptors were sampled from an adult man with Graves' hyperthyroidism.

The chain combines TRBV28 with TRBJ2-7; 12 bases match TRBD2. V gave up 5 bases and J gave up 4 bases; unmatched junction bases: 6. Germline assignment: CDR1 MDHEN and CDR2 SYDVKM. The CDR3 is made up of 15 amino acids. The CDR3 DNA is TGTGCCAGCAGTGCCCTAGCGGGGGGGGAGTACGAGCAGTACTTC. It encodes CASSALAGGEYEQYF.

Ten or more counts support this clonotype. This chain joins TRBV12-3 or TRBV12-4 and TRBJ2-5, with TRBD2 matching over 7 bases. V was pared by 6 bases and J by 4 bases, with 11 bases of the junction left unmatched. The CDR3 consists of 15 residues. CDR3 DNA sequence: TGTGCCAGCAGGATGCGGGCGGGAGACAGAGAGACCCAGTACTTC. This encodes CASRMRAGDRETQYF.

This clonotype was picked up many times. The rearrangement uses TRBV19 and TRBJ1-2; 10 bases are shared with TRBD1. Germline loops: CDR1 LNHDA, CDR2 SQIVND (reference sequence). Germline trimming cut 5 bases from V and 8 bases from J; bases unmatched to any gene: 8. The CDR3 is made up of 14 amino acids. The CDR3, as DNA: TGTGCCAGTAGTCCCCTCGACAGGGGGCGAGGCTACACCTTC. It specifies CASSPLDRGRGYTF.

In DNA, the CDR3 is TGTGCCTCCCACCGGGACACGTATAATTCACCCCTCCACTTT. Translation gives CASHRDTYNSPLHF. The V gene is TRBV10-3, the J gene TRBJ1-6, with D maybe TRBD1 (6 bases). The CDR3 spans 14 residues. Germline CDR1 and CDR2: ENHRY and SYGVKD. Deletions cut 11 bases from V and 4 bases from J, with 15 bases between.

This chain joins TRBV9 and TRBJ2-2; TRBD1 aligns across 9 bases. Germline V gene data show CDR1 as SGDLS and CDR2 as YYNGEE. This CDR3 is 15 amino acids long. V lost 7 bases to trimming and J lost 5 bases; unmatched junction nucleotides: 9. CDR3 in amino acids: CASGTQGAVTGELFF. In DNA, the CDR3 is TGTGCCAGCGGCACACAGGGGGCTGTTACCGGGGAGCTGTTTTTT.

In this sample, this clonotype turned up many times. The chain's CDR3 is CSARIAGRSYEQYF. For the CDR3, the DNA is TGCAGTGCGCGAATAGCGGGGCGTTCCTACGAGCAGTACTTC. The genes are TRBV20-1 and TRBJ2-7; 8 bases are shared with TRBD2. Germline assignment: CDR1 DFQATT and CDR2 SNEGSKA (reference sequence). J lost 1 base, V lost 6 bases, and 8 bases had no gene match. The CDR3 length is 14 residues.

The gene calls are TRBV7-8 and TRBJ2-5; D gene unclear. CDR1 is SGHVS, CDR2 FQNEAQ, per germline. Trimming stripped 11 bases from V and 5 bases from J, with 6 bases between. The CDR3 consists of 9 residues. The CDR3 DNA reads TGTGCCGGTCAGGAGACCCAGTACTTC. Translated: CAGQETQYF.

Comment on this clonotype: Just one base apart from a much larger clone, this may be a read error. The rearrangement uses TRBV10-3 and TRBJ1-2; TRBD1 might be the D (6 bases). Germline CDR1 reads ENHRY; CDR2 reads SYGVKD. Trimming took off 5 bases at V and 4 bases at J, with 11 bases between the two ends. This CDR3 contains 13 residues. In nucleotides, the CDR3 is TGTGCCATCAGTTCGGACAGTGTCTATGGCTACACCTTC. This sequence encodes CAISSDSVYGYTF.

This clonotype was counted many times. J is TRBJ2-2 and V is TRBV5-6, with 9 bases matching TRBD1. V shed 2 bases, J shed 7 bases, and the junction held 9 bases outside the gene matches. Looked up from germline, CDR1 is SGHDT and CDR2 is YYEEEE. The CDR3 sequence is 16 residues long. CDR3 in amino acids: CASSLDNRGRGGELFF. CDR3 DNA: TGTGCCAGCAGCTTAGACAACAGGGGGCGCGGCGGGGAGCTGTTTTTT. Using reference TRBV5-6 and TRBJ2-2 for the parts outside the CDR3, the full variable domain is DAGVTQSPTHLIKTRGQQVTLRCSPKSGHDTVSWYQQALGQGPQFIFQYYEEEERQRGNFPDRFSGHQFPNYSSELNVNALLLGDSALYLCASSLDNRGRGGELFFGEGSRLTVL.

The V gene is TRBV20-1, the J gene TRBJ2-7; TRBD1 matches at 7 bases. CDR1 is DFQATT and CDR2 is SNEGSKA in the germline V gene (reference sequence). The CDR3 runs 14 residues. V gave up 1 base and J gave up 5 bases; unmatched junction bases: 8. CDR3 in amino acids: CSARVRGLGNEQYF. For the CDR3, the DNA is TGCAGTGCTAGAGTCAGGGGGTTGGGAAACGAGCAGTACTTC.

This clonotype showed up many times. J is TRBJ1-4 and V is TRBV29-1, with D perhaps TRBD1 (5 bases). The germline V gene has CDR1 SQVTM and CDR2 ANQGSEA. The CDR3 is 12 residues long. Trimming removed 4 bases from V and 6 bases from J, with 9 bases in between. The DNA for the CDR3 is TGCAGCGTTGGTGACAGAGATGAAAAACTGTTTTTT. Translated: CSVGDRDEKLFF.

This clonotype was recorded only once. This may stem from a read error, because a much larger clone lies one nucleotide away. V gene TRBV10-3 combines with J gene TRBJ2-5, with 8 bases fitting TRBD2. The germline V gene encodes CDR1 ENHRY and CDR2 SYGVKD. Unmatched junction bases numbered 7, after V lost 6 bases and J lost 1 base. The CDR3 sequence is 15 residues long. CDR3 in amino acids: CAIRGSGSPQETQYF. The CDR3 DNA sequence: TGTGCCATCAGGGGGAGCGGGAGCCCCCAAGAGACCCAGTACTTC.

Remarks on this clonotype: Possible read error: a much larger clone is one base away. Given the absence of the conserved phenylalanine or tryptophan at the CDR3 end, a read error is likely. For the CDR3, the DNA is TGCGCCAGCAGCTCGGGCGAGGGGTTCGAGCAGTACCTC. Its translation: CASSSGEGFEQYL. The rearrangement uses TRBV5-1 and TRBJ2-7; tentatively, D is TRBD1 or TRBD2 (5 bases each). This CDR3 spans 13 amino acids. The V end lost 3 bases, the J end lost 6 bases, and 13 bases lay between the germline ends. CDR1 is SGHRS, CDR2 YFSETQ, per germline.

The V call is TRBV10-3, the J call TRBJ1-3, with TRBD1 matching 9 bases. The CDR3 loop spans 17 amino acids. The trim removed 8 bases at V and 0 bases at J, leaving 11 bases unmatched. CDR1 is ENHRY, CDR2 SYGVKD, per germline. The CDR3 region is CAIRSGTGPRSGNTIYF. Here the CDR3 DNA reads TGTGCCATCCGATCCGGGACAGGGCCCCGCTCTGGAAACACCATATATTTT.

This clonotype showed up many times. The chain carries TRBV5-4 and TRBJ2-5; 9 bases match TRBD1. The V and J ends lost 4 bases and 5 bases, in that order; junction bases with no gene match: 3. The CDR3 has 13 amino acids. The germline gives CDR1 SGHNT, CDR2 YYREEE (reference sequence). The CDR3 region has the DNA TGTGCCAGCAGCGGGGGACAGGGTGAGACCCAGTACTTC. Its translation is CASSGGQGETQYF.

V and J are TRBV30 and TRBJ1-5, with D unresolved. The CDR3 contains 15 residues. CDR1 is GTSNPN and CDR2 is SVGIG in the germline V gene (reference sequence). With 0 bases removed from V and 2 bases from J, the gap between germline ends came to 11 bases. The chain's CDR3 is CAWSVLTGGNQPQHF. CDR3 bases: TGTGCCTGGAGTGTACTGACCGGGGGCAATCAGCCCCAGCATTTT.

This chain joins TRBV12-3 or TRBV12-4 and TRBJ1-1; TRBD1 aligns across 9 bases. The CDR3 runs 11 residues. Unmatched junction bases numbered 4, after V lost 6 bases and J lost 11 bases. The CDR3 DNA reads as TGTGCCAGCAGCGGCGGACAGGGGGCTTTCTTT. Translating gives CASSGGQGAFF.

This clonotype was recorded a few times. The V call is TRBV12-3 or TRBV12-4, the J call TRBJ2-7; 8 bases map to TRBD1. After removal of 5 bases from V and 4 bases from J, the junction contained 10 bases not matched to a gene. The CDR3 length is 15 residues. The CDR3 spells CASSPPDRAHYEQYF. The CDR3 DNA sequence: TGTGCCAGCAGTCCACCGGACAGGGCCCATTACGAGCAGTACTTC.

This clonotype has a single count. A much larger clone lies one base from this, so it may be a read error. The chain uses TRBV7-8 and TRBJ2-7; no clear D. The CDR3 loop spans 15 amino acids. Germline CDR1 and CDR2: SGHVS and FQNEAQ. CDR3 in amino acids: CASSLQDRARDEQYF. In DNA form, the CDR3 reads TGCGCCAGCAGCCTCCAGGACCGGGCACGAGACGAGCAGTACTTC.

CDR3 protein: CASSQVLGLRSYSNQPQHF. The DNA for the CDR3 is TGTGCCAGCAGCCAAGTCCTGGGGTTACGCTCCTATAGCAATCAGCCCCAGCATTTT. The chain combines TRBV14 with TRBJ1-5, with no clear D. V lost 1 base and J 0 bases, leaving 19 bases between the germline ends. This CDR3 contains 19 residues. CDR1 and CDR2 from the germline V gene are SGHDN and FVKESK.

This clonotype was recorded at least ten times. The chain carries TRBV10-3 and TRBJ1-6; no clear D. V dropped 3 bases and J dropped 4 bases, with 7 bases sitting between them. Germline CDR1 is ENHRY and CDR2 is SYGVKD. This CDR3 region has 14 residues. CDR3 sequence (DNA): TGTGCCATCAGTGACCAGATATATAATTCACCCCTCCACTTT. This codes for CAISDQIYNSPLHF.

This chain uses TRBV2 with TRBJ1-3; TRBD1 is a possible D gene (5 bases). The CDR3 is made up of 15 amino acids. Trimming cost V 2 bases and J 6 bases, with 14 bases left between them. The germline V gene has CDR1 SNHLY and CDR2 FYNNEI. The CDR3 DNA follows: TGTGCCAGCAGTGAATCAACCGGGACGGTAAACACCATATATTTT. Translated: CASSESTGTVNTIYF. The variable domain in full, completed from reference TRBV2 and TRBJ1-3, reads EPEVTQTPSHQVTQMGQEVILRCVPISNHLYFYWYRQILGQKVEFLVSFYNNEISEKSEIFDDQFSVERPDGSNFTLKIRSTKLEDSAMYFCASSESTGTVNTIYFGEGSWLTVV.

V and J are TRBV6-5 and TRBJ2-5, with 9 positions matching TRBD1. V was pared by 0 bases and J by 4 bases, with 3 bases of the junction left unmatched. The CDR3 runs 15 residues. The germline V gene has CDR1 MNHEY and CDR2 SVGAGI. CDR3 sequence: CASSYSTGGRETQYF. As DNA, the CDR3 is TGTGCCAGCAGTTACTCGACAGGGGGACGAGAGACCCAGTACTTC.

This clonotype appeared a few times. The chain joins TRBV11-2 to TRBJ2-5; D is uncertain. The CDR3 runs to 13 residues. The germline V gene encodes CDR1 SGHAT and CDR2 FQNNGV. V lost 2 bases, J lost 1 base, and 5 bases lay in between. The CDR3 sequence: CASSLIPQETQYF. The DNA for the CDR3 is TGTGCCAGCAGCTTAATACCCCAAGAGACCCAGTACTTC. The entire variable domain, with the rest obtained from reference TRBV11-2 and TRBJ2-5, is as follows: EAGVAQSPRYKIIEKRQSVAFWCNPISGHATLYWYQQILGQGPKLLIQFQNNGVVDDSQLPKDRFSAERLKGVDSTLKIQPAKLEDSAVYLCASSLIPQETQYFGPGTRLLVL.

This sequence joins TRBV13 and TRBJ1-2, with TRBD1 matching 7 bases. CDR1 is PRHDT and CDR2 is FYEKMQ in the germline V gene (reference sequence). V lost 0 bases, J lost 3 bases, and 4 bases stayed unmatched. The CDR3 sequence is 15 residues long. The CDR3 region is CASSLGQGWHYGYTF. CDR3 DNA: TGTGCCAGCAGCTTAGGACAGGGGTGGCACTATGGCTACACCTTC.

A single count supports this clonotype. Here the CDR3 DNA reads TGCAGTGCTAGACCCAGAGAAGATAACTATGGCTACACCTTC. The encoded protein is CSARPREDNYGYTF. This rearrangement joins TRBV20-1 to TRBJ1-2; D unclear. V was pared by 2 bases and J by 1 base, with 11 bases between. This CDR3 is built from 14 residues. The V gene's germline CDR1 is DFQATT and CDR2 SNEGSKA (reference sequence).

The chain combines TRBV12-3 or TRBV12-4 with TRBJ1-4; D might be TRBD1 (5 bases). Trimming shortened V by 3 bases and J by 11 bases, and 22 bases separated the two germline ends. The CDR3 totals 16 residues. The DNA of the CDR3 is TGTGCCAGCAGTTTGCCCGCTTTTGGGTCCCGGGGGAAACTGTTTTTT. Its translation is CASSLPAFGSRGKLFF.

CDR3 sequence reads: CASSRPGTISYEQYF. CDR3 nucleotides: TGTGCCAGCAGTAGACCCGGGACGATCTCCTACGAGCAGTACTTC. J is TRBJ2-7 and V is TRBV7-2; D is perhaps TRBD1 or TRBD2 (5 bases each). This CDR3 region has 15 residues. V was trimmed by 6 bases and J by 0 bases, leaving 15 bases between them. The germline V gene has CDR1 SGHTA and CDR2 FQGNSA.

CDR3 sequence: CASSLPGLRDTQYF. The CDR3 coding sequence is TGTGCCAGCAGTTTACCAGGCTTACGAGATACGCAGTATTTT. The rearrangement joins TRBV12-3 or TRBV12-4 to TRBJ2-3; no clear D. V was trimmed by 2 bases and J by 5 bases, leaving 11 bases between them. The CDR3 is 14 amino acids.

This clonotype was detected ten times or more. The chain carries TRBV19 and TRBJ1-1, with 7 positions matching TRBD1. The CDR3 is made up of 14 amino acids. The junction had 5 bases not matched to a gene; V was cut back by 7 bases and J by 0 bases. CDR1 and CDR2 (germline): LNHDA, SQIVND (reference sequence). The CDR3 region is CASTIGQVNTEAFF. CDR3 DNA: TGTGCCAGTACCATTGGACAGGTGAACACTGAAGCTTTCTTT.